This TCR beta chain is from a study of shared clonotypes between healthy human individuals. This clone has just one count. The CDR3 runs to 15 residues. The germline V gene has CDR1 SGHAT and CDR2 FQNNGV. The V and J ends lost 1 base and 5 bases, in that order; junction bases with no gene match: 3. The table came from immunoSEQ multiplex PCR; TCRdb's copy has only in-frame clones and leaves some out. The sample lists about 2.1 million clones; 85% to 95% were seen once. CD8 cells classed as naive were CD45RO-negative and positively selected for CCR7, excluding terminally differentiated effector memory CD45RA+ cells.

Sequencing was carried out using naive CD8+ T cells from PBMCs. V gene TRBV11-2 combines with J gene TRBJ1-4; 8 bases agree with TRBD1. The sequence derives from a man aged 18 to 29 in good health. Some clones in this sample may be carry-over from other donors' samples. CDR3 in DNA: TGTGCCAGCAGCTTAGCAGGGGGCGCGAATGAAAAACTGTTTTTT. Translated: CASSLAGGANEKLFF.